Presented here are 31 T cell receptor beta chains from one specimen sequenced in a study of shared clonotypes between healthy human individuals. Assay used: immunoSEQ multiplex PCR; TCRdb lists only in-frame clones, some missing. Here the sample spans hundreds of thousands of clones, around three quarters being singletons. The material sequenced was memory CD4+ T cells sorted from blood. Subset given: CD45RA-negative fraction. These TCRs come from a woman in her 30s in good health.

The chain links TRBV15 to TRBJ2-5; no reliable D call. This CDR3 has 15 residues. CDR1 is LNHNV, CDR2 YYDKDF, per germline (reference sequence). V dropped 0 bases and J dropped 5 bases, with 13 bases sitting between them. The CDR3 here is CATSREVWVMETQYF. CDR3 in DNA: TGTGCCACCAGCAGAGAAGTTTGGGTGATGGAGACCCAGTACTTC.

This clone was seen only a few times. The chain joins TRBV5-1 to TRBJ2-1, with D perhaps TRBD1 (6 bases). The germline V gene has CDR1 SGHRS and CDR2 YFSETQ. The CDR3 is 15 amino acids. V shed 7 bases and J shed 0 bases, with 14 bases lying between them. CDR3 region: CASCADSRSYNEQFF. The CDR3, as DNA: TGCGCCAGCTGCGCGGACAGTCGCTCCTACAATGAGCAGTTCTTC.

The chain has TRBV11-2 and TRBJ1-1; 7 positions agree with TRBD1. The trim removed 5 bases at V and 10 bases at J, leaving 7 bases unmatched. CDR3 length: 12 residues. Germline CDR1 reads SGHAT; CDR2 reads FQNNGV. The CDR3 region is CASSPTGAAAFF. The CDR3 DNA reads TGTGCCAGCAGCCCCACAGGGGCGGCAGCTTTCTTT.

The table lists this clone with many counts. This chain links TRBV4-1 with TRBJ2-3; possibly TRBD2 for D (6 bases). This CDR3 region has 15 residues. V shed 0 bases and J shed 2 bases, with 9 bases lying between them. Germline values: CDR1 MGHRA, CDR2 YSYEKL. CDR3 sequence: CASSQDRDSTDTQYF. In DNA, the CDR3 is TGCGCCAGCAGCCAAGACCGGGACTCCACAGATACGCAGTATTTT.

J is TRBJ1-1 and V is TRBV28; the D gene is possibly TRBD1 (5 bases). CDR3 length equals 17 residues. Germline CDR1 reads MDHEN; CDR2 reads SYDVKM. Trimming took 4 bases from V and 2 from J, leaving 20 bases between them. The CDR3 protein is CASSYPRGWGFNTEAFF. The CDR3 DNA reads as TGTGCCAGCAGTTACCCTCGGGGCTGGGGATTCAACACTGAAGCTTTCTTT.

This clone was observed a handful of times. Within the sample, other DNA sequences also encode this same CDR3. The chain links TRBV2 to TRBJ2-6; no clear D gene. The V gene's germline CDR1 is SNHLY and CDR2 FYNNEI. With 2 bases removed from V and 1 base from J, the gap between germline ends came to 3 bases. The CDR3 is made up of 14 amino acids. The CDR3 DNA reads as TGTGCCAGCAGTGAAAGGTCTGGGGCCAACGTCCTGACTTTC. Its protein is CASSERSGANVLTF. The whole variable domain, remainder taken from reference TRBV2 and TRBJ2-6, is EPEVTQTPSHQVTQMGQEVILRCVPISNHLYFYWYRQILGQKVEFLVSFYNNEISEKSEIFDDQFSVERPDGSNFTLKIRSTKLEDSAMYFCASSERSGANVLTFGAGSRLTVL.

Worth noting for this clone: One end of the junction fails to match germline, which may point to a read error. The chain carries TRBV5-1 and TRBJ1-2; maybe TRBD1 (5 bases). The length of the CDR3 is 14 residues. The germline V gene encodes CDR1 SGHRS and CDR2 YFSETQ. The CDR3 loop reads CASSPGTETYVYTF. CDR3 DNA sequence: TGCGCCAGCAGCCCCGGGACGGAGACCTATGTCTACACCTTC. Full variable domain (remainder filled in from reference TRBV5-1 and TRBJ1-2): KAGVTQTPRYLIKTRGQQVTLSCSPISGHRSVSWYQQTPGQGLQFLFEYFSETQRNKGNFPGRFSGRQFSNSRSEMNVSTLELGDSALYLCASSPGTETYVYTFGSGTRLTVV.

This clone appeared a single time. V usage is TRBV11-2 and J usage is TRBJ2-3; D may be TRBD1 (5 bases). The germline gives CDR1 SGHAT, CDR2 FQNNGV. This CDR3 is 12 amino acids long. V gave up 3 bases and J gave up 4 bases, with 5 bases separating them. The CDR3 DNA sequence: TGTGCCAGCAGCTTCAGGGCAGATACGCAGTATTTT. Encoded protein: CASSFRADTQYF. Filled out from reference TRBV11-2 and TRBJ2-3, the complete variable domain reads EAGVAQSPRYKIIEKRQSVAFWCNPISGHATLYWYQQILGQGPKLLIQFQNNGVVDDSQLPKDRFSAERLKGVDSTLKIQPAKLEDSAVYLCASSFRADTQYFGPGTRLTVL.

This CDR3 reads CASSQPIGEQYF. CDR3 DNA: TGCGCCAGCAGCCAACCGATTGGCGAGCAGTACTTC. The chain uses TRBV4-1 and TRBJ2-7, with unresolved D. Trimming removed 2 bases at V and 6 bases at J, with 8 bases between. The CDR3 consists of 12 residues. Germline CDR1 MGHRA, CDR2 YSYEKL.

The DNA for the CDR3 is TGTGCCAGCAGCCTCGGACTAGCGGGAGTGGCCGGGGAGCTGTTTTTT. It is translated as CASSLGLAGVAGELFF. This chain connects TRBV4-2 to TRBJ2-2, with 13 bases that match TRBD2. V shed 4 bases and J 6 bases; nucleotides not matched to a gene: 5. Germline lookup yields CDR1 LGHNA and CDR2 YNFKEQ. The CDR3 loop spans 16 amino acids.

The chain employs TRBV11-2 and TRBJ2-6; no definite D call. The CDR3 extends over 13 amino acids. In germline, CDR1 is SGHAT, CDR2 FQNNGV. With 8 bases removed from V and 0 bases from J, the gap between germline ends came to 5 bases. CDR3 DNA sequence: TGTGCCAGCGGGCTCTCTGGGGCCAACGTCCTGACTTTC. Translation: CASGLSGANVLTF.

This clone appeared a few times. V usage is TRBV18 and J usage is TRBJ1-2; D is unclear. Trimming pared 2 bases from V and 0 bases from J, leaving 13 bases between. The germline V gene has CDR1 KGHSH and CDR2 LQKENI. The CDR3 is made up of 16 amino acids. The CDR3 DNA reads TGTGCCAGCTCACCAGCAGACCGAGGCACTAACTATGGCTACACCTTC. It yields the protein CASSPADRGTNYGYTF.

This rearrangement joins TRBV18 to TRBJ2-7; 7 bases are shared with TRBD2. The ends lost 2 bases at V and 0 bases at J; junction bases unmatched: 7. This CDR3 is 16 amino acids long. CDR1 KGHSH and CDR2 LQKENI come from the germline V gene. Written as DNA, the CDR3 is TGTGCCAGCTCACCATTGCCCGGCGGGGGCTCCTACGAGCAGTACTTC. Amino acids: CASSPLPGGGSYEQYF.

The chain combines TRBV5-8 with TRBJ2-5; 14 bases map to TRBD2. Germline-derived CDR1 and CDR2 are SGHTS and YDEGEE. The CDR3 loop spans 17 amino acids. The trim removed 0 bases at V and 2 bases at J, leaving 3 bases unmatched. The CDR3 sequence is CASSLGGTSGSQETQYF. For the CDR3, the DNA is TGTGCCAGCAGCTTGGGCGGGACTAGCGGGAGTCAAGAGACCCAGTACTTC.

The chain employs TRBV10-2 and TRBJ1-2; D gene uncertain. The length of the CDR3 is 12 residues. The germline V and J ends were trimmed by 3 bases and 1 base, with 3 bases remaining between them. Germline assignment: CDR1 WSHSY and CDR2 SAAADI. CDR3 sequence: CASSDVNYGYTF. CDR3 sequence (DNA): TGCGCCAGCAGTGATGTTAACTATGGCTACACCTTC.

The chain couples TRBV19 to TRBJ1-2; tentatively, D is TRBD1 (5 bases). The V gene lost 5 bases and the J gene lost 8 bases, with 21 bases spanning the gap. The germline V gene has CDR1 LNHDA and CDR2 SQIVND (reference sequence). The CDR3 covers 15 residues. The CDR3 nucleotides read TGTGCCAGTAGTGGAAAGGGGTTTTCCCTACTGGGCTACACCTTC. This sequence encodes CASSGKGFSLLGYTF.

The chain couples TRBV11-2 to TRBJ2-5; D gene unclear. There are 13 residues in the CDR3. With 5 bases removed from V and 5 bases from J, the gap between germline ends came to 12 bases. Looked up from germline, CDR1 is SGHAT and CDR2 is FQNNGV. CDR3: CASSPDIVETQYF. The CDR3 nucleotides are TGTGCCAGCAGCCCTGACATAGTGGAGACCCAGTACTTC.

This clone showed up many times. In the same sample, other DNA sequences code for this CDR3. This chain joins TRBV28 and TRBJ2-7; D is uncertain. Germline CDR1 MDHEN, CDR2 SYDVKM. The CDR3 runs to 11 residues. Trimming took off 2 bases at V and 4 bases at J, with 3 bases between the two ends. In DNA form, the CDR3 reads TGTGCCAGCAGTTTAAGGTACGAGCAGTACTTC. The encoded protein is CASSLRYEQYF.

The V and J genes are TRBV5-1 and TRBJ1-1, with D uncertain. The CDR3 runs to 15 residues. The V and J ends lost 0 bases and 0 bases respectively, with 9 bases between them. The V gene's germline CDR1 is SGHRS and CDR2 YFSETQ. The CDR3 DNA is TGCGCCAGCAGCTTGGGGGCAGAGCTGAACACTGAAGCTTTCTTT. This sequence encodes CASSLGAELNTEAFF.

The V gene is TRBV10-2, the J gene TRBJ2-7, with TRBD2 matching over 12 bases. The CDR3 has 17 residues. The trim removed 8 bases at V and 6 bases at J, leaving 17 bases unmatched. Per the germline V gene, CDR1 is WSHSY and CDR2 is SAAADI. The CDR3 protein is CASGEGRSSGRASEQYF. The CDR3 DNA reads TGCGCCAGCGGGGAAGGTCGTTCTAGCGGGAGGGCTAGCGAGCAGTACTTC.

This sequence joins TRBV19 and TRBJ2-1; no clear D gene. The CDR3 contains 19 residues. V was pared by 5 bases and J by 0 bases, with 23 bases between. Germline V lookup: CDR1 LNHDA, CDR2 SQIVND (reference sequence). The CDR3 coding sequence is TGTGCCAGTAGTCCTGCCACCCTATTAGGAAGAAGCTCCTACAATGAGCAGTTCTTC. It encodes CASSPATLLGRSSYNEQFF.

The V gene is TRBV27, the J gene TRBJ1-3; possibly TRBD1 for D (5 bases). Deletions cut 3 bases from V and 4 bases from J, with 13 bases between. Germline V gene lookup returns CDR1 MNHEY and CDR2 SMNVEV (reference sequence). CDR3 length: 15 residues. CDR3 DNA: TGTGCCAGCAGTTTTTCTTGGGGGGACGGAAACACCATATATTTT. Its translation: CASSFSWGDGNTIYF.

The CDR3 is CASRERQGGGAQYF. The CDR3 DNA is TGTGCCAGCAGGGAGAGACAGGGCGGGGGAGCCCAGTACTTC. The V call is TRBV2, the J call TRBJ2-5, with D perhaps matching TRBD1 or TRBD2 (7 bases each). This CDR3 comprises 14 residues. The germline V and J ends were trimmed by 6 bases and 9 bases, with 20 bases remaining between them. Germline CDR1 and CDR2: SNHLY and FYNNEI.

The CDR3 spells CASSLVTSGRFRTDTQYF. The CDR3 DNA reads as TGCGCCAGCAGCTTGGTTACTAGCGGGAGGTTCCGGACAGATACGCAGTATTTT. The V gene is TRBV5-1, the J gene TRBJ2-3, with 12 bases fitting TRBD2. Trimming removed 0 bases from V and 3 bases from J; junction bases left unmatched: 8. Per the germline V gene, CDR1 is SGHRS and CDR2 is YFSETQ. The CDR3 spans 18 residues. Combining the CDR3 with reference TRBV5-1 and TRBJ2-3 gives the whole variable domain KAGVTQTPRYLIKTRGQQVTLSCSPISGHRSVSWYQQTPGQGLQFLFEYFSETQRNKGNFPGRFSGRQFSNSRSEMNVSTLELGDSALYLCASSLVTSGRFRTDTQYFGPGTRLTVL.

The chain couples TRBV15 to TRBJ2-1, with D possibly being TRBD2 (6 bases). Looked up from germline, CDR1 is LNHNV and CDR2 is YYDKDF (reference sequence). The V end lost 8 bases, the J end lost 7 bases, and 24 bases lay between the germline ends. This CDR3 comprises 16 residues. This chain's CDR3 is CATQSVRNGRGNEQFF. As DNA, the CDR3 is TGTGCCACCCAATCAGTTCGGAACGGGAGAGGGAATGAGCAGTTCTTC.

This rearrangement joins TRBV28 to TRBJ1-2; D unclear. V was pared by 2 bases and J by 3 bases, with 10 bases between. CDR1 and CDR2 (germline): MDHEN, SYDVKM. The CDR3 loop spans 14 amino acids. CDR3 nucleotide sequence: TGTGCCAGCAGTTTACCCGACCCTTACTATGGCTACACCTTC. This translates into CASSLPDPYYGYTF.

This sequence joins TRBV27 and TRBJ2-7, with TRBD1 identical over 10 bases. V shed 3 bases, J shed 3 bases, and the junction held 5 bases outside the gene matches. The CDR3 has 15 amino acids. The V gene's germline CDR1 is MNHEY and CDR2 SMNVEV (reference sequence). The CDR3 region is CASSLHRDRGYEQYF. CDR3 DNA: TGTGCCAGCAGTTTGCACAGGGACAGGGGCTACGAGCAGTACTTC.

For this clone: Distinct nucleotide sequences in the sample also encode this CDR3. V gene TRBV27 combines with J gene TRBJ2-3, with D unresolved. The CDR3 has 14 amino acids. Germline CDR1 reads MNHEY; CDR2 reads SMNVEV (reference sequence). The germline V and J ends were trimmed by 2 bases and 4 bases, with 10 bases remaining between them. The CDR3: CASSLRRVADTQYF. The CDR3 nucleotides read TGTGCCAGCAGTTTACGGCGAGTTGCAGATACGCAGTATTTT.

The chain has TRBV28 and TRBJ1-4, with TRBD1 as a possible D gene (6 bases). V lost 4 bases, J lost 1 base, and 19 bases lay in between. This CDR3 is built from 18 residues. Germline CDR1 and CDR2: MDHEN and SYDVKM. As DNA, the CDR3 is TGTGCCAGCAGTTCATACAGGGTTTTAAGCAGAACTAATGAAAAACTGTTTTTT. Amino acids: CASSSYRVLSRTNEKLFF. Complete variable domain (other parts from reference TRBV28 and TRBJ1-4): DVKVTQSSRYLVKRTGEKVFLECVQDMDHENMFWYRQDPGLGLRLIYFSYDVKMKEKGDIPEGYSVSREKKERFSLILESASTNQTSMYLCASSSYRVLSRTNEKLFFGSGTQLSVL.

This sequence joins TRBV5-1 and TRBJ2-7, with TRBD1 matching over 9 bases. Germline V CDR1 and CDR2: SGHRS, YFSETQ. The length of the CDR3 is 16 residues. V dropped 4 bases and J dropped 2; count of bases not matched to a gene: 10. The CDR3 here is CASSAIGTGFPYEQYF. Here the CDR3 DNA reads TGCGCCAGCAGCGCAATCGGGACAGGGTTTCCCTACGAGCAGTACTTC.

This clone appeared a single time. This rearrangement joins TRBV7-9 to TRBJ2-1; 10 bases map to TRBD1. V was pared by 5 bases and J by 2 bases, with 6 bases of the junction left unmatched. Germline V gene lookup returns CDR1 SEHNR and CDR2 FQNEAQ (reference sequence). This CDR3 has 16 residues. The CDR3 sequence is CASSPRGQGPYNEQFF. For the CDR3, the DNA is TGTGCCAGCAGCCCTAGGGGACAGGGGCCCTACAATGAGCAGTTCTTC.